This TCR beta chain originates from a study of cytomegalovirus exposure and HLA in healthy donors. Remarks on this clone: Its antigen is as yet unknown.

Study results and caveats: Productive status was seen about 87% or about 30% of the time for most TCR beta V segments in an earlier analysis. CMV serostatus was the only immune exposure information that was available. Versus the approximately 700-donor mean, an Asian-associated ancestry cluster reportedly showed fewer N-insertions in a later analysis.

Use of 60 Vbeta and 13 Jbeta primers characterized the PCR. Original data processing: Later work found approximately 80 million unique TCR beta chains, with roughly 11 million shared. Sequencing used immunoSEQ multiplex PCR; TCRdb keeps in-frame clones, though not all of them. V and J calls and clone size follow that table, whereas D and trimming were derived from the DNA. The table includes about 190,000 clones, roughly 80% detected once. V lost 5 bases and J lost 7; bases outside the gene matches: 4. CDR3 length: 14 residues. Germline-derived CDR1 and CDR2 are MNHEY and SVGAGI. The clonotype comes from a man in his fifties in good health and CMV-seronegative. The rearrangement uses TRBV6-5 and TRBJ1-6; TRBD1 matches 8 bases. Sequencing was carried out using PBMCs. CDR3 amino acids: CASSDRGPNSPLHF. Here the CDR3 DNA reads TGTGCCAGCAGTGACAGGGGCCCAAATTCACCCCTCCACTTT.